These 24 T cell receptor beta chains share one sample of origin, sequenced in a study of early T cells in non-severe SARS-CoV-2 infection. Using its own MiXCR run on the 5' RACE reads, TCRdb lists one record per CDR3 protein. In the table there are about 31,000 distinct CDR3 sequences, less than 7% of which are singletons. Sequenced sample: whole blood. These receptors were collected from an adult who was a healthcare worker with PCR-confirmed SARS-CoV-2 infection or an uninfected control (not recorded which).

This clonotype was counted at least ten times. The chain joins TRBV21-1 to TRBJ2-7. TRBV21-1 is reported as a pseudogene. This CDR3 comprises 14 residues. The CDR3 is CASSKDFRGSEQYF. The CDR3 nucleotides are TGTGCCAGCAGCAAAGACTTCCGAGGAAGCGAGCAGTACTTC.

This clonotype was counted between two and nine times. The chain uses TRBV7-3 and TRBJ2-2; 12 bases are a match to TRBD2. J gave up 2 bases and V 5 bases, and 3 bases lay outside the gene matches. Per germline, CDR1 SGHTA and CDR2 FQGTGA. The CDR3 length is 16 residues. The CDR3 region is CASSPGLAGNTGELFF. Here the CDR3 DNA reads TGTGCCAGCAGCCCGGGACTAGCGGGTAACACCGGGGAGCTGTTTTTT.

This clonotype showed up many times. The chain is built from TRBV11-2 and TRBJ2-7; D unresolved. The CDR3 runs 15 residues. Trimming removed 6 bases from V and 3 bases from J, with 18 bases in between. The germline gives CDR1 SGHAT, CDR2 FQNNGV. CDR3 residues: CASSLSPYQFYEQYF. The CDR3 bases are TGTGCCAGCAGTTTAAGTCCCTACCAGTTCTACGAGCAGTACTTC.

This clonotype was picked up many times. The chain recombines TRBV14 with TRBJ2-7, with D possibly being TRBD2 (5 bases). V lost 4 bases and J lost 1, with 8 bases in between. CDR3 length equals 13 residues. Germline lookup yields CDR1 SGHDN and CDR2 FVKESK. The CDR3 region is CASSRRTSYEQYF. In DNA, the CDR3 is TGTGCCAGCAGCCGGCGGACTTCCTACGAGCAGTACTTC.

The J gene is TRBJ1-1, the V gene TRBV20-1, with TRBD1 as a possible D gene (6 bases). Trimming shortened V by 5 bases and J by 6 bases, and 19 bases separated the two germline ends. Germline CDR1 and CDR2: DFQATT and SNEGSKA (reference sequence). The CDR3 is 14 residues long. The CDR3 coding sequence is TGCAGTGCTCTGGGGGCGGGGGCGCTCGCTGAAGCTTTCTTT. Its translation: CSALGAGALAEAFF.

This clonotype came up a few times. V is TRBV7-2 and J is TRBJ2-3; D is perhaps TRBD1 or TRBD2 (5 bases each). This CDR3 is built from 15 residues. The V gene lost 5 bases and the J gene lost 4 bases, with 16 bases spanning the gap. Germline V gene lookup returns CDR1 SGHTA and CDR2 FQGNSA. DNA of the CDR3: TGTGCCAGCAGCCCTTCGGGGCTGCAAGCAGATACGCAGTATTTT. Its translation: CASSPSGLQADTQYF.

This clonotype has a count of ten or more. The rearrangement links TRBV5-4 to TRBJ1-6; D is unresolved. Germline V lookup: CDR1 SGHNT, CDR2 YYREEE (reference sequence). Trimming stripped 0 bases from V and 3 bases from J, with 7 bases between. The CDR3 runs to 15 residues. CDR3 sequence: CASSLGRNYNSPLHF. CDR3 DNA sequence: TGTGCCAGCAGCTTGGGACGCAACTATAATTCACCCCTCCACTTT.

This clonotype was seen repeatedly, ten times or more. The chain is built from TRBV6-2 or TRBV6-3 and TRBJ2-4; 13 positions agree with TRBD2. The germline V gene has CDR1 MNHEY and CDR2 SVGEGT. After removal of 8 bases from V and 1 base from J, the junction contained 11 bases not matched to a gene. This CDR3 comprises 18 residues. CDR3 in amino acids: CASSRLAGGSTAKNIQYF. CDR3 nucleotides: TGTGCCAGCTCACGACTAGCGGGGGGCTCTACGGCCAAAAACATTCAGTACTTC.

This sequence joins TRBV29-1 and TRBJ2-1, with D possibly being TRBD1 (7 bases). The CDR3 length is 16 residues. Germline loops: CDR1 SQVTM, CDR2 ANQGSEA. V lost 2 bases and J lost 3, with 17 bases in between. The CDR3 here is CSVETPAGGIYNEQFF. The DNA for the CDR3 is TGCAGCGTTGAAACCCCAGCAGGGGGGATCTACAATGAGCAGTTCTTC.

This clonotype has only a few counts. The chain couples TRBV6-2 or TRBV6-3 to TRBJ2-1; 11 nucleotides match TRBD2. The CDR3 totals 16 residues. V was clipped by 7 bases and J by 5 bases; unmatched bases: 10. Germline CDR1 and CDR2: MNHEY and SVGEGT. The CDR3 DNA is TGTGCCAGCATTCCCCGTCTAGCGGGGGGAAACAATGAGCAGTTCTTC. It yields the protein CASIPRLAGGNNEQFF.

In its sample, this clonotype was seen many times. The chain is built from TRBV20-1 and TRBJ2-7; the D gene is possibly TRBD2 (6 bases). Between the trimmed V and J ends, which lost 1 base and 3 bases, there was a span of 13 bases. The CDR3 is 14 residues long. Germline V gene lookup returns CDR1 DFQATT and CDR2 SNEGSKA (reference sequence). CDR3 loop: CSARGSGLNYEQYF. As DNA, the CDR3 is TGCAGTGCTAGAGGGTCGGGACTTAACTACGAGCAGTACTTC.

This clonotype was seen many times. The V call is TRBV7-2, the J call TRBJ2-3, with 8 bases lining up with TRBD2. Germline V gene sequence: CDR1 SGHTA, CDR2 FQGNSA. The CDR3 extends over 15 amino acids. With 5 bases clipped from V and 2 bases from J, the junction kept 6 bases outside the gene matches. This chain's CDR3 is CASSRGLAYTDTQYF. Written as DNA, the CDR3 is TGTGCCAGCAGCCGAGGACTAGCATACACAGATACGCAGTATTTT.

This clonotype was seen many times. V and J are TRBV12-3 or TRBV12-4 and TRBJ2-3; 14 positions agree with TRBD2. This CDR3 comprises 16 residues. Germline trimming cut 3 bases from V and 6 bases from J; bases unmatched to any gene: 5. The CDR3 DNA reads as TGTGCCAGCAGTTTGACTAGCGGGGGGGCCTATGATACGCAGTATTTT. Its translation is CASSLTSGGAYDTQYF.

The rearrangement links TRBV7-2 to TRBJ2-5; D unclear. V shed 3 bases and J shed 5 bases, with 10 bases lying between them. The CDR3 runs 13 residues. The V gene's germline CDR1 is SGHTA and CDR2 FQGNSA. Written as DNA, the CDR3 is TGTGCCAGCAGCTTCATAGCCCGGGAGACCCAGTACTTC. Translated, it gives CASSFIARETQYF.

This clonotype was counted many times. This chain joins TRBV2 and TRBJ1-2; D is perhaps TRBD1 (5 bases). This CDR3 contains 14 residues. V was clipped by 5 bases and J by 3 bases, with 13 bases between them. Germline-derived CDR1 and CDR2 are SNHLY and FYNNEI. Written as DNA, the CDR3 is TGTGCCAGCAGTTTCGACGCGGGGGACTATGGCTACACCTTC. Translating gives CASSFDAGDYGYTF.

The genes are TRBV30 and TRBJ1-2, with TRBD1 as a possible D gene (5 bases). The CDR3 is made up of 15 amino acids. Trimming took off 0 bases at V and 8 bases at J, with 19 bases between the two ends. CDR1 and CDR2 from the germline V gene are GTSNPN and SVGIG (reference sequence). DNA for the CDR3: TGTGCCTGGAGTGTACCGGGGGAGAGTACGGTCGGCTACACCTTC. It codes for CAWSVPGESTVGYTF.

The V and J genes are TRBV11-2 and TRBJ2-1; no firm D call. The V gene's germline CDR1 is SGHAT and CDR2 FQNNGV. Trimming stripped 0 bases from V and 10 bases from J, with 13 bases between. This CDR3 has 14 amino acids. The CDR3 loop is CASSLEGPTREQFF. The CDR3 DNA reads TGTGCCAGCAGCTTAGAAGGGCCAACTCGGGAGCAGTTCTTC.

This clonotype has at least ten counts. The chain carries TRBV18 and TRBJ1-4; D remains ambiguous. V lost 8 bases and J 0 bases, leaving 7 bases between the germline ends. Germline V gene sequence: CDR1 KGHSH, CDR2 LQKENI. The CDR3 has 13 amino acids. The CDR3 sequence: CASAVATNEKLFF. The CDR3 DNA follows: TGTGCCAGCGCGGTTGCAACTAATGAAAAACTGTTTTTT. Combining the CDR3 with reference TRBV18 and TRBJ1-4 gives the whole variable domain NAGVMQNPRHLVRRRGQEARLRCSPMKGHSHVYWYRQLPEEGLKFMVYLQKENIIDESGMPKERFSAEFPKEGPSILRIQQVVRGDSAAYFCASAVATNEKLFFGSGTQLSVL.

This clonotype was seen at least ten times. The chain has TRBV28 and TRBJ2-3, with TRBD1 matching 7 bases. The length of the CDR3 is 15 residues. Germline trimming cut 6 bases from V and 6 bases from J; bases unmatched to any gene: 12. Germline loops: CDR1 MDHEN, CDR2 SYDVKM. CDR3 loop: CASRPARGGRDTQYF. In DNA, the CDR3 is TGTGCCAGCAGGCCGGCCAGAGGGGGCCGGGATACGCAGTATTTT.

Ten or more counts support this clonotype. The CDR3 region is CASSQDWQTTEAFF. For the CDR3, the DNA is TGTGCCAGCAGCCAAGATTGGCAGACCACTGAAGCTTTCTTT. The V gene is TRBV3-1, the J gene TRBJ1-1; D remains unclear. V lost 0 bases and J lost 4, with 9 bases in between. This CDR3 contains 14 residues. In germline, CDR1 is LGHDT, CDR2 YNNKEL (reference sequence).

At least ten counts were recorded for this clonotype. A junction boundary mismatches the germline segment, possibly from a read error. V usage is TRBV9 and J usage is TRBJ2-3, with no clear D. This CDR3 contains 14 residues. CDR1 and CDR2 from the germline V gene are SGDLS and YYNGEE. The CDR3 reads CASSVVTSKGTQYF. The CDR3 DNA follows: TGCGCCAGCAGCGTAGTCACTTCTAAAGGAACGCAGTATTTT.

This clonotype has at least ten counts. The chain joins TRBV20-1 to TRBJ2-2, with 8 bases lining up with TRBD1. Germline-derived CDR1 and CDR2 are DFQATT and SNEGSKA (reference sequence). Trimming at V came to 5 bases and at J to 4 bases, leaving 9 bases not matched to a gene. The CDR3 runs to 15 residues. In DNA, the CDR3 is TGCAGTGCTCCTTTCAGGGGGCGAGGCACCGGGGAGCTGTTTTTT. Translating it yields CSAPFRGRGTGELFF.

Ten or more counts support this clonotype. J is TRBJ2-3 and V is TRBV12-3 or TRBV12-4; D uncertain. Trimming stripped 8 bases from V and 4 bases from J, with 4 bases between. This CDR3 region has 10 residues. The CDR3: CASPPDTQYF. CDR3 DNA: TGTGCCAGCCCCCCAGATACGCAGTATTTT.

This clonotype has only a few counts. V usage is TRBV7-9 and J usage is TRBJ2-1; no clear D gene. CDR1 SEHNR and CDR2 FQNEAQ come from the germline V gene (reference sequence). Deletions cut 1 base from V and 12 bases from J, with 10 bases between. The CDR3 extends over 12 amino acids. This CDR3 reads CASSLVGSGQFF. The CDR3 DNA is TGTGCCAGCAGCTTAGTAGGATCCGGGCAGTTCTTC.